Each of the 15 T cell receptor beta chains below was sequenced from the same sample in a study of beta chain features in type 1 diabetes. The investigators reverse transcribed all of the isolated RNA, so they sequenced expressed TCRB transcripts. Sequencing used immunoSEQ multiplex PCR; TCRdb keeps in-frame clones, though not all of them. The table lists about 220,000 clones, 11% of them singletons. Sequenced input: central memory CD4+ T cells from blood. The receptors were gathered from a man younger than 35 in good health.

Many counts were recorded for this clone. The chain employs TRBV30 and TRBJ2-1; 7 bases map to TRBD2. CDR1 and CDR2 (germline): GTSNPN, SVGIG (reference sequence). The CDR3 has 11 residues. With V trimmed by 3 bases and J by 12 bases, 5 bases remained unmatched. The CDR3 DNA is TGTGCCTGGAGCACAGCGGGACGGCAGTTCTTC. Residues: CAWSTAGRQFF.

In nucleotides, the CDR3 is TGCGCCAGCAGCTTGGGCCAGCCCGAAAGGGAGACCCAGTACTTC. This gives the protein CASSLGQPERETQYF. The chain carries TRBV5-1 and TRBJ2-5; no reliable D call. The CDR3 runs to 15 residues. V was clipped by 0 bases and J by 5 bases, with 14 bases between them. Germline V gene lookup returns CDR1 SGHRS and CDR2 YFSETQ.

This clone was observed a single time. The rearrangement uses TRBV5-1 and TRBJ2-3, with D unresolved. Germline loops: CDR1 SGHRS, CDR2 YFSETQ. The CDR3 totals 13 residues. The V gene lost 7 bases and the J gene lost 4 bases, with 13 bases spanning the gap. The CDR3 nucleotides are TGCGCCAGCGGCCCAGGATCTGCAGATACGCAGTATTTT. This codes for CASGPGSADTQYF.

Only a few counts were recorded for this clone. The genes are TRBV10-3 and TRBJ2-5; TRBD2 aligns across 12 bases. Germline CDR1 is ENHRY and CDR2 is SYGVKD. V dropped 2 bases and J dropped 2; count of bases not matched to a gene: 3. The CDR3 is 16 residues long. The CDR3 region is CAISEPLAGGQETQYF. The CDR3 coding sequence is TGTGCCATCAGTGAGCCACTAGCGGGAGGTCAAGAGACCCAGTACTTC.

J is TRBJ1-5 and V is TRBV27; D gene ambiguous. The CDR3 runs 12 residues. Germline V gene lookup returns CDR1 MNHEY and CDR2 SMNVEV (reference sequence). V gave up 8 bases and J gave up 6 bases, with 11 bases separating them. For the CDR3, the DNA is TGTGCCAGCGGCCCCAGGAGTCAGCCCCAGCATTTT. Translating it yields CASGPRSQPQHF.

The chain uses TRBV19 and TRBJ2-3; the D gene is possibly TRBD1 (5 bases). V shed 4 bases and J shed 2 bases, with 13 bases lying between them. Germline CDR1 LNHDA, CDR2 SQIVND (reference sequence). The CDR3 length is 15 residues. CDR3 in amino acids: CASSTSGLFTDTQYF. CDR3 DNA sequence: TGTGCCAGTAGTACCTCAGGGCTATTCACAGATACGCAGTATTTT.

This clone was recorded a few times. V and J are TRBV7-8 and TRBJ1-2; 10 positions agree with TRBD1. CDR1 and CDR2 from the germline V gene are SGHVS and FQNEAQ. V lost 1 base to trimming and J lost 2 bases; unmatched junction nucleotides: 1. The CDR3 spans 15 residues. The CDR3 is CASSLETGGNYGYTF. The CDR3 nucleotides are TGTGCCAGCAGCTTAGAGACAGGGGGCAACTATGGCTACACCTTC.

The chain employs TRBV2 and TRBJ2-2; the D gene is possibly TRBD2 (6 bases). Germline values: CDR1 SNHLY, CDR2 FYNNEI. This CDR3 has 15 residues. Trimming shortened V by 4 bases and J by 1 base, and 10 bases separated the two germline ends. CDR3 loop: CASSGDSGNTGELFF. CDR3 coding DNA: TGTGCCAGCAGTGGAGATAGCGGGAACACCGGGGAGCTGTTTTTT. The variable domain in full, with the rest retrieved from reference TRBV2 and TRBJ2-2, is EPEVTQTPSHQVTQMGQEVILRCVPISNHLYFYWYRQILGQKVEFLVSFYNNEISEKSEIFDDQFSVERPDGSNFTLKIRSTKLEDSAMYFCASSGDSGNTGELFFGEGSRLTVL.

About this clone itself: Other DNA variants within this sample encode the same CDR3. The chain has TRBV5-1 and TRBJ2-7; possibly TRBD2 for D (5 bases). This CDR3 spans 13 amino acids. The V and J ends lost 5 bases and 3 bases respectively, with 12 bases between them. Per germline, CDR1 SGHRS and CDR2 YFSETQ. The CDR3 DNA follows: TGCGCCAGCAGTATAGAGGGTCTCTACGAGCAGTACTTC. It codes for CASSIEGLYEQYF.

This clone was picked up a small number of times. The CDR3: CATTLGLAGGTSSTDTQYF. The CDR3 DNA reads as TGTGCCACCACCTTAGGACTAGCGGGAGGAACCTCTAGCACAGATACGCAGTATTTT. The chain employs TRBV15 and TRBJ2-3; 14 bases match TRBD2. Germline V CDR1 and CDR2: LNHNV, YYDKDF (reference sequence). J lost 0 bases, V lost 7 bases, and 12 bases had no gene match. The CDR3 covers 19 residues.

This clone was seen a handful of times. The CDR3 region is CASSQGLAGVSEQFF. The CDR3 DNA is TGCGCCAGCAGCCAAGGGCTAGCGGGAGTTAGTGAGCAGTTCTTC. The chain combines TRBV4-1 with TRBJ2-1; 10 bases align to TRBD2. This CDR3 region has 15 residues. Unmatched junction bases numbered 6, after V lost 1 base and J lost 9 bases. Germline V lookup: CDR1 MGHRA, CDR2 YSYEKL.

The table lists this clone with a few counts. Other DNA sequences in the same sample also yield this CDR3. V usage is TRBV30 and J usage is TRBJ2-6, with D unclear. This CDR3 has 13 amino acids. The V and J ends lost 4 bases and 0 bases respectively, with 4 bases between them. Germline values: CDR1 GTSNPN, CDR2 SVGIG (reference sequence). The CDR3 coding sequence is TGTGCCTGGATGGGCTCTGGGGCCAACGTCCTGACTTTC. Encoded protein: CAWMGSGANVLTF.

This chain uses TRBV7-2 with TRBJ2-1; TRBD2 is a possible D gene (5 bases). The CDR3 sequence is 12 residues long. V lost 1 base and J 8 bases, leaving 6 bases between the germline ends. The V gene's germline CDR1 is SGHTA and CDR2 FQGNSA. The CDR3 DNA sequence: TGTGCCAGCAGCTTAGGGAGGCATGAGCAGTTCTTC. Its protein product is CASSLGRHEQFF.

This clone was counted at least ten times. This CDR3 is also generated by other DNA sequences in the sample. CDR3 nucleotide sequence: TGTGCCAGCAGTCCAGGACAGCGGCAAGAGACCCAGTACTTC. Amino acid sequence: CASSPGQRQETQYF. This chain connects TRBV7-2 to TRBJ2-5; a weak D match, TRBD1 (6 bases). V was trimmed by 6 bases and J by 2 bases, leaving 13 bases between them. This CDR3 has 14 amino acids. Germline CDR1 is SGHTA and CDR2 is FQGNSA.

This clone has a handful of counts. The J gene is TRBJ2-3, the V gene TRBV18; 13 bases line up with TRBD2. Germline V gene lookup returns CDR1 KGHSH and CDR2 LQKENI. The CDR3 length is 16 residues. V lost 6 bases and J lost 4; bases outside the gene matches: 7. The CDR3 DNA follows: TGTGCCAGCTCCCCCGGACTAGCGGGAGAGGCAGATACGCAGTATTTT. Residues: CASSPGLAGEADTQYF.